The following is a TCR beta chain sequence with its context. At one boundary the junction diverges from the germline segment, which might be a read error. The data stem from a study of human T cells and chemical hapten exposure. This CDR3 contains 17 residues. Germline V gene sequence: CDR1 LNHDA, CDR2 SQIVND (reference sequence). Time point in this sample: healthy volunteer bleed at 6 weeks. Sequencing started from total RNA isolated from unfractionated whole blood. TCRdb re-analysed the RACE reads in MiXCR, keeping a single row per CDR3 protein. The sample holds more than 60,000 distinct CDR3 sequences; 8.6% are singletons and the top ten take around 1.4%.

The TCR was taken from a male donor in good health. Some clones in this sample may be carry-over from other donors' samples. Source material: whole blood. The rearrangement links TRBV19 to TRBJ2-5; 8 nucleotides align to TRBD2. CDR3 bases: TGTGTCAGTAGTATCTTGGCTAGCGGGCGCACACGGGAAACCCAGTACTTC. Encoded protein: CVSSILASGRTRETQYF.